These T cell receptor beta chains were read from a single sample in a study of molecular identifiers for immune sequencing clone quantification. One entry per CDR3 protein, called by TCRdb with MiXCR from the PCR reads. The data show 50,000 to 65,000 distinct CDR3 sequences, with about 23% seen just once and approximately 1.9% held by the top ten. Sequenced input: naive CD8+ T cells from blood, with Jurkat cell RNA spiked in. Receptors were obtained from a human donor in good health. Some libraries in this study had Jurkat cell RNA spiked in. CDR3s include the opening cysteine and the closing phenylalanine or tryptophan. The order of the fields is clone size, V gene, D gene, J gene, CDR3 protein, CDR3 DNA. A D gene is named only where the DNA matches it firmly. Clone size is shown for a subset of rows, as once, few, many or a class of expanded clone.

many,TRBV6-5,-,TRBJ2-3,CASSEQSKSADTQYF,TGTGCCAGCAGTGAGCAATCGAAATCGGCAGATACGCAGTATTTT
many,TRBV28,TRBD1,TRBJ1-5,CASRETGPNQPQHF,TGTGCCAGCAGGGAGACAGGGCCCAATCAGCCCCAGCATTTT
-,TRBV6-2/TRBV6-3,TRBD1,TRBJ2-7,CAGGQSWWEQYF,TGTGCCGGGGGACAGTCGTGGTGGGAGCAGTACTTC
few,TRBV12-3/TRBV12-4,TRBD1,TRBJ2-1,CASSTGGEYNEQFF,TGTGCCAGCAGTACAGGGGGCGAGTACAATGAGCAGTTCTTC
few,TRBV19,TRBD1,TRBJ2-7,CASSIAGGKQYF,TGTGCCAGTAGTATAGCAGGGGGTAAGCAGTACTTC
few,TRBV9,-,TRBJ2-6,CASSVVGAGANVLTF,TGTGCCAGCAGCGTAGTAGGCGCTGGGGCCAACGTCCTGACTTTC
few,TRBV27,-,TRBJ1-1,CASSLGGTLTEAFF,TGTGCCAGCAGTCTGGGGGGTACATTAACTGAAGCTTTCTTT
many,TRBV6-6,-,TRBJ2-7,CASSFGGDEQYF,TGTGCCAGCAGTTTCGGAGGTGACGAGCAGTACTTC
many,TRBV5-1,-,TRBJ2-7,CASSSGGSASYEQYF,TGCGCCAGCAGCTCCGGGGGCAGTGCCTCCTACGAGCAGTACTTC
-,TRBV27,-,TRBJ2-2,CASSLTNGYTGELVF,TGTGCCAGCAGTTTAACAAACGGTTACACCGGGGAGCTGGTTTTT
many,TRBV12-3/TRBV12-4,-,TRBJ1-5,CASSFSGGAGNQPQHF,TGTGCCAGCAGTTTCTCCGGGGGCGCGGGCAATCAGCCCCAGCATTTT
many,TRBV5-1,TRBD2,TRBJ2-1,CASRREGFDEQFF,TGCGCCAGCAGGCGGGAGGGTTTCGATGAGCAGTTCTTC
few,TRBV7-9,-,TRBJ2-2,CASTPPTPNTGELFF,TGTGCCAGCACCCCCCCGACACCAAACACCGGGGAGCTGTTTTTT
many,TRBV7-9,TRBD2,TRBJ2-2,CASSSTSGGTNTGELFF,TGTGCCAGCAGCTCGACTAGCGGGGGAACGAACACCGGGGAGCTGTTTTTT
-,TRBV20-1,-,TRBJ2-7,CRARARATCEQYF,TGCCGTGCTAGGGCCAGGGCGACCTGCGAGCAGTACTTC
few,TRBV4-3,-,TRBJ1-5,CASSQDSVGQPQHF,TGCGCCAGCAGCCAAGACTCTGTGGGGCAGCCCCAGCATTTT
many,TRBV4-3,TRBD1,TRBJ2-7,CASSQAQGAWEQYF,TGCGCCAGCAGCCAAGCCCAGGGGGCTTGGGAGCAGTACTTC
-,TRBV9,-,TRBJ1-1,CASSVGGGAEAFF,TGTGCCAGCAGCGTAGGGGGAGGCGCTGAAGCTTTCTTT
many,TRBV5-6,-,TRBJ2-7,CASSSTGTDVYEQYF,TGTGCCAGCAGCTCGACCGGGACTGATGTCTACGAGCAGTACTTC
few,TRBV4-3,-,TRBJ1-3,CASSQDLTGVSTGNTIYF,TGCGCCAGCAGCCAAGATCTAACAGGCGTTTCCACTGGAAACACCATATATTTT
many,TRBV18,TRBD1,TRBJ1-4,CASSPPGQNNEKLFF,TGTGCCAGCTCACCGCCGGGACAGAATAATGAAAAACTGTTTTTT
many,TRBV30,-,TRBJ2-2,CAGGSRGTGELFF,TGTGCTGGGGGTAGTCGAGGCACCGGGGAGCTGTTTTTT
-,TRBV4-3,TRBD1,TRBJ1-4,CASSQVTGNIEKLFF,TGCGCCAGCAGCCAAGTGACAGGGAATATTGAAAAACTGTTTTTT
many,TRBV6-5,TRBD2,TRBJ2-7,CASTLAIAGAYEQYF,TGTGCCAGCACCCTGGCAATAGCGGGGGCGTACGAGCAGTACTTC
-,TRBV20-1,-,TRBJ2-7,CSVLRDTTYEQYF,TGCAGTGTCCTCCGGGACACCACCTACGAGCAGTACTTC
-,TRBV20-1,-,TRBJ2-3,CSTRFPGQDGRALDTQYF,TGCAGTACTAGATTCCCGGGACAGGACGGGAGGGCCCTAGATACGCAGTATTTT
many,TRBV5-4,-,TRBJ2-7,CASSLKELSYEQYF,TGTGCCAGCAGCTTGAAGGAGCTATCCTACGAGCAGTACTTC
many,TRBV29-1,TRBD1,TRBJ1-2,CSVEGTDYGYTF,TGCAGCGTTGAGGGGACAGACTATGGCTACACCTTC
many,TRBV5-8,-,TRBJ2-7,CASSGATAYEQYF,TGTGCCAGCAGCGGCGCAACGGCCTACGAGCAGTACTTC
-,TRBV6-5,-,TRBJ2-2,CASSYFGTNTGELFF,TGTGCCAGCAGTTACTTCGGAACGAACACCGGGGAGCTGTTTTTT
once,TRBV7-9,TRBD1,TRBJ2-7,CASSIGQGYERYF,TGTGCCAGCAGCATCGGACAGGGCTACGAGCGGTACTTC
many,TRBV27,-,TRBJ1-5,CASSPGGQPQHF,TGTGCCAGCAGTCCGGGCGGTCAGCCCCAGCATTTT
many,TRBV19,-,TRBJ1-1,CASSDMDRILMNTEAFF,TGTGCCAGTAGTGATATGGACCGAATACTAATGAACACTGAAGCTTTCTTT
many,TRBV20-1,-,TRBJ1-5,CSARDERINQPQHF,TGCAGTGCTAGAGATGAAAGAATCAATCAGCCCCAGCATTTT
many,TRBV13,-,TRBJ1-1,CASSKNTEAFF,TGTGCCAGCAGTAAAAACACTGAAGCTTTCTTT
-,TRBV29-1,-,TRBJ2-7,CSVEGGLYEQYF,TGCAGCGTTGAAGGTGGGCTCTACGAGCAGTACTTC
many,TRBV2,TRBD1,TRBJ2-3,CASRDRATDTQYF,TGTGCCAGCCGGGACAGGGCGACAGATACGCAGTATTTT
many,TRBV4-1,-,TRBJ1-5,CASSQIPEGPRPQHF,TGCGCCAGCAGCCAAATTCCAGAGGGGCCAAGGCCCCAGCATTTT
many,TRBV18,-,TRBJ1-1,CASSPPSRRDTEAFF,TGTGCCAGCTCACCACCGAGCAGAAGGGACACTGAAGCTTTCTTT
-,TRBV7-2,TRBD1,TRBJ2-3,CASSQADRGVDTQYF,TGTGCCAGCAGCCAGGCGGACAGGGGAGTGGATACGCAGTATTTT
few,TRBV7-9,-,TRBJ2-7,CASSSGTFYEQYF,TGTGCCAGCAGCTCCGGGACATTTTACGAGCAGTACTTC
many,TRBV4-1,-,TRBJ1-3,CASSQADSSGNTIYF,TGCGCCAGCAGCCAAGCTGATAGCTCTGGAAACACCATATATTTT
many,TRBV6-2/TRBV6-3,-,TRBJ1-1,CASSSGNTEAFF,TGTGCCAGCAGTTCAGGGAACACTGAAGCTTTCTTT
medium-sized,TRBV7-9,-,TRBJ1-1,CASSLAGTEAFF,TGTGCCAGCAGCTTAGCAGGGACTGAAGCTTTCTTT
many,TRBV6-5,TRBD1,TRBJ2-7,CASSLRDRSYEQYF,TGTGCCAGCAGTCTACGGGACAGGAGCTACGAGCAGTACTTC
many,TRBV7-2,TRBD2,TRBJ2-7,CASSLVLAGVRNEQYF,TGTGCCAGCAGCTTAGTGCTAGCGGGAGTAAGAAACGAGCAGTACTTC
-,TRBV27,-,TRBJ2-7,CANSLSRGRYEQYF,TGTGCCAACAGTTTATCTCGGGGGCGGTACGAGCAGTACTTC
-,TRBV13,TRBD2,TRBJ2-2,CASSVAGRMIGELFF,TGTGCCAGCAGCGTTGCCGGGAGGATGATCGGGGAGCTGTTTTTT
few,TRBV27,-,TRBJ2-2,CASSNSNTGELFF,TGTGCCAGCAGCAACTCGAACACCGGGGAGCTGTTTTTT
many,TRBV13,TRBD2,TRBJ2-5,CASSPGLAGARETQYF,TGTGCCAGCAGCCCGGGACTAGCGGGAGCCCGAGAGACCCAGTACTTC
many,TRBV12-3/TRBV12-4,TRBD2,TRBJ2-2,CASSPGLAGGPRTGELFF,TGTGCCAGCTCGCCGGGACTAGCGGGGGGGCCTCGGACCGGGGAGCTGTTTTTT
many,TRBV18,-,TRBJ2-3,CASSPWKTDTQYF,TGTGCCAGCTCACCATGGAAGACAGATACGCAGTATTTT
many,TRBV27,-,TRBJ1-1,CASSFRQSNTEAFF,TGTGCCAGCAGTTTCAGACAGTCCAACACTGAAGCTTTCTTT
many,TRBV13,TRBD2,TRBJ2-3,CASSSSLAGASTDTQYF,TGTGCCAGCAGCTCTTCTCTAGCGGGGGCGAGCACAGATACGCAGTATTTT
-,TRBV9,-,TRBJ1-1,CASSVVGEAEAFF,TGTGCCAGCAGCGTAGTTGGGGAAGCTGAAGCTTTCTTT